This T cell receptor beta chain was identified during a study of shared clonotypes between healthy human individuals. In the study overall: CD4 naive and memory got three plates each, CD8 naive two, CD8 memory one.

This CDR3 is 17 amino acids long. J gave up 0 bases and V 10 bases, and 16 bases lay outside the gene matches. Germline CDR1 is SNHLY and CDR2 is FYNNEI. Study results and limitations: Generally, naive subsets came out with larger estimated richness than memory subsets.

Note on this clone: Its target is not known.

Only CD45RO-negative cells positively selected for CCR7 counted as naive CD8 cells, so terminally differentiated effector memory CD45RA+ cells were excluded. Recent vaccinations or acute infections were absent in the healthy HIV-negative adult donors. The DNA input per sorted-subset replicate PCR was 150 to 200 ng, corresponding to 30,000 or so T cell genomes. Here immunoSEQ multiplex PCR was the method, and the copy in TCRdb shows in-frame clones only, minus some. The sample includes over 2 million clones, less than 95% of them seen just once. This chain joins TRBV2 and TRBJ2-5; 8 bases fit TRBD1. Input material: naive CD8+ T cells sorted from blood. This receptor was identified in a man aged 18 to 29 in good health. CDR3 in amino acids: CATAEGLTGGHQETQYF. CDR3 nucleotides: TGTGCCACAGCCGAGGGCCTTACAGGGGGACACCAAGAGACCCAGTACTTC.